This record concerns one T cell receptor (beta chain) sequence. Its target is unknown. Here immunoSEQ multiplex PCR was the method, and the copy in TCRdb shows in-frame clones only, minus some. This sample has about 83,000 clones, with around 84% found just once. These data belong to a study of OX40 agonist ivuxolimab in advanced cancers. Study-level background: Patients received ivuxolimab, an agonistic anti-OX40 (CD134) antibody.

Trimming at V came to 6 bases and at J to 0 bases, leaving 2 bases not matched to a gene. Germline CDR1 is MNHEY and CDR2 is SVGAGI. The CDR3 has 14 amino acids. Study-wide results and caveats: At 0.1 to 3.0 mg/kg, clonal expansion of CD4+ and CD8+ blood T cells had occurred by week 6. In the 0.1-3.0 mg/kg groups, partial responders showed among the lowest expansion.

V usage is TRBV6-5 and J usage is TRBJ2-1; 7 bases align to TRBD1. The specimen was CD4+ or CD8+ T cells sorted from blood, collected in a trial of the OX40 agonist ivuxolimab. The receptor comes from an adult with an advanced solid tumor such as melanoma, head and neck, liver or kidney cancer. This CDR3 reads CASSPGGSYNEQFF. CDR3 bases: TGTGCCAGCAGCCCAGGGGGCTCCTACAATGAGCAGTTCTTC.